This T cell receptor (beta chain) was recorded in a study of OX40 agonist ivuxolimab in advanced cancers. In the study overall: Patients in dose escalation had liver, melanoma, kidney or head and neck cancers.

Germline values: CDR1 KGHSH, CDR2 LQKENI. V shed 4 bases and J shed 1 base, with 18 bases lying between them. The CDR3 runs 17 residues. Comment on this clone: The antigen remains undetermined.

Study results and caveats: Some nonresponders additionally presented with little normalized T-cell clonal expansion.

The investigators sampled blood at baseline, at cycle 4 day 1, and at cycle 7 day 1. TCRdb keeps only in-frame clones here, not all; method: immunoSEQ multiplex PCR. The sample has 80,000 or so clones; roughly 91% are singletons. This specimen was CD4+ or CD8+ T cells sorted from blood, taken in a trial of the OX40 agonist ivuxolimab. This TCR came from an adult with an advanced solid tumor such as melanoma, head and neck, liver or kidney cancer. V gene TRBV18 combines with J gene TRBJ2-3; D gene uncertain. In nucleotides, the CDR3 is TGTGCCAGCTCACTAAACCTTAACCCTTGGGGCACAGATACGCAGTATTTT. It specifies CASSLNLNPWGTDTQYF.